This TCR beta chain derives from a study of patients and donors after allogeneic stem cell transplantation. This clonotype was recorded a few times. Trimming cost V 5 bases and J 1 base, with 17 bases left between them. The germline CDR1 and CDR2 sequences are LNHNV and YYDKDF (reference sequence). CDR3 length: 16 amino acids. TCRdb recomputed calls from the RT-PCR reads with MiXCR, one row per CDR3 protein. The table has some 960,000 distinct CDR3 sequences, roughly 18% seen once. Sequencing was performed on blood, either unsorted or a sorted T cell fraction (not recorded which). The chain has TRBV15 and TRBJ1-1; D perhaps matches TRBD1 (5 bases). This receptor was taken from a human donor who was either an allogeneic HSCT recipient or a stem cell or donor lymphocyte infusion donor (not recorded which). It is not recorded whose cells these are; they may come from a transplant donor. CDR3 DNA: TGTGCCACCAGCGGGACGTTACAGACGCAGAACACTGAAGCTTTCTTT. Encoded protein: CATSGTLQTQNTEAFF.